The entry below describes one T cell receptor (beta chain). This entry is derived from a study of blood T cell repertoires in COVID-19. Looking at the study overall: The United States, Italy and Spain provided the acute and convalescent COVID-19 samples. Sample material is recorded as cDNA or gDNA derived from T cells, B-cell-depleted T cells, or PBMCs.

Per germline, CDR1 MNHEY and CDR2 SMNVEV (reference sequence). Trimming took 6 bases from V and 0 from J; bases not matched to a gene: 5. This CDR3 comprises 15 residues. Participants came from some 26 US areas, aged roughly 18 to 89 years. Membership in each cohort depended on participant-reported clinical history. The table came from immunoSEQ multiplex PCR; TCRdb's copy has only in-frame clones and leaves some out. Among approximately 290,000 clones, almost 90% were seen once, and the ten largest hold 3.5% to 4.5%. The genes are TRBV27 and TRBJ2-1, with TRBD1 matching over 7 bases. The sample taken for sequencing was PBMCs or T cells enriched from blood (not recorded which). This TCR was recovered from a woman younger than 35 with acute COVID-19. As DNA, the CDR3 is TGTGCCAGCAGAGACAGGGAGAGCTCCTACAATGAGCAGTTCTTC. This sequence encodes CASRDRESSYNEQFF.